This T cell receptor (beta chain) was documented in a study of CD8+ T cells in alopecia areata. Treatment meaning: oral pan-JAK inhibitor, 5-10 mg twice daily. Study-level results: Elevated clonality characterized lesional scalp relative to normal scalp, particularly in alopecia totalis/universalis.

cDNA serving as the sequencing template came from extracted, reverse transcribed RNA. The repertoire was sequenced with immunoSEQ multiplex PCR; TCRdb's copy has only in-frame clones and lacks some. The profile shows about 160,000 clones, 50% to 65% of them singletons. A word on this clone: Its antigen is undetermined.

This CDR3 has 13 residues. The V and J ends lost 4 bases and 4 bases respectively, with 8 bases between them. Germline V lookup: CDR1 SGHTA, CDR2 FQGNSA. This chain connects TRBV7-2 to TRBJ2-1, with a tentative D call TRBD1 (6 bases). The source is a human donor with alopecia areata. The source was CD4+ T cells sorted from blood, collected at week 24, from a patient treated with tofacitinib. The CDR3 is CASSSDRYNEQFF. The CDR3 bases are TGTGCCAGCAGCTCTGACAGGTACAATGAGCAGTTCTTC.